Listed here are 14 T cell receptor beta chains from one sample, sequenced in a study of blood T cell repertoires in COVID-19. Generated by immunoSEQ multiplex PCR, the TCRdb table keeps only in-frame clones and is missing some. The top ten hold 9.5% to 13% of the sample, which has around 250,000 clones, over 80% seen once. Material for sequencing was peripheral blood. Receptor source: a woman aged 65 to 85 with COVID-19, enrolled during active disease.

The V gene is TRBV29-1, the J gene TRBJ1-2, with 7 bases lining up with TRBD1. This CDR3 has 14 residues. Trimming cost V 6 bases and J 8 bases; bases outside gene matches: 15. Germline V gene sequence: CDR1 SQVTM, CDR2 ANQGSEA. The CDR3 sequence is CSVETGQRASGYTF. CDR3 nucleotide sequence: TGCAGCGTGGAAACGGGACAGCGCGCGTCGGGCTACACCTTC. Full variable domain (outside the CDR3, taken from reference TRBV29-1 and TRBJ1-2): SAVISQKPSRDICQRGTSLTIQCQVDSQVTMMFWYRQQPGQSLTLIATANQGSEATYESGFVIDKFPISRPNLTFSTLTVSNMSPEDSSIYLCSVETGQRASGYTFGSGTRLTVV.

The CDR3, as DNA: TGCGCCAGCAGCCAAGATTTTGCCAGGGGGAACACTGAAGCTTTCTTT. Translating it yields CASSQDFARGNTEAFF. The V call is TRBV4-1, the J call TRBJ1-1; D is possibly TRBD1 (6 bases). Germline values: CDR1 MGHRA, CDR2 YSYEKL. Trimming shortened V by 0 bases and J by 1 base, and 12 bases separated the two germline ends. The CDR3 sequence is 16 residues long.

The rearrangement links TRBV24-1 to TRBJ2-5, with 10 nucleotides matching TRBD2. CDR1 and CDR2 (germline): KGHDR, SFDVKD. The J segment lost 4 bases and the V segment lost 5 bases, leaving 3 bases of the junction unmatched. The CDR3 loop spans 14 amino acids. For the CDR3, the DNA is TGTGCCACCAGTGCTAGCGGGAGAGCAGAGACCCAGTACTTC. This translates into CATSASGRAETQYF.

The rearrangement uses TRBV11-3 and TRBJ1-1; D remains unclear. The V end was cut by 5 bases, the J end by 5 bases, with 6 bases between. The CDR3 is made up of 11 amino acids. Germline loops: CDR1 SGHNT, CDR2 YENEEA. The DNA for the CDR3 is TGTGCCAGCAGCATGCGTACTGAAGCTTTCTTT. Protein product: CASSMRTEAFF.

This clone was seen just once. The J gene is TRBJ2-1, the V gene TRBV28, with 7 positions matching TRBD2. CDR3 length equals 11 residues. The germline CDR1 and CDR2 sequences are MDHEN and SYDVKM. This chain's CDR3 is CATKPVAGQFF. The CDR3 DNA is TGTGCTACCAAACCCGTAGCGGGGCAGTTCTTC.

This clone occurred a few times. This chain joins TRBV19 and TRBJ2-4, with no clear D. Trimming took off 5 bases at V and 8 bases at J, with 16 bases between the two ends. Germline values: CDR1 LNHDA, CDR2 SQIVND (reference sequence). The CDR3 runs 14 residues. CDR3 in DNA: TGTGCCAGTAGTCCAGACCAAGGCGAGGACATTCAGTACTTC. It is translated as CASSPDQGEDIQYF.

This CDR3 reads CASSPRTGISTDTQYF. CDR3 bases: TGTGCCAGCAGCCCACGGACAGGGATCAGCACAGATACGCAGTATTTT. The chain couples TRBV7-3 to TRBJ2-3; 8 positions agree with TRBD1. The CDR3 is 16 residues long. Germline CDR1 and CDR2: SGHTA and FQGTGA. J was trimmed by 0 bases and V by 5 bases; bases with no gene match: 7.

This chain connects TRBV9 to TRBJ1-1, with 9 bases aligning to TRBD1. V lost 0 bases, J lost 0 bases, and 6 bases stayed unmatched. Per the germline V gene, CDR1 is SGDLS and CDR2 is YYNGEE. The CDR3 length is 17 residues. In DNA form, the CDR3 reads TGTGCCAGCAGCGTAGTAAGTAGACAGGGGGTGAACACTGAAGCTTTCTTT. Its translation is CASSVVSRQGVNTEAFF.

Note on this clone: Within the sample, other DNA sequences also encode this same CDR3. V gene TRBV9 combines with J gene TRBJ1-1, with 7 bases identical to TRBD1. The CDR3 has 14 amino acids. Trimming removed 2 bases from V and 2 bases from J; junction bases left unmatched: 3. Germline assignment: CDR1 SGDLS and CDR2 YYNGEE. The CDR3 loop is CASSVGQQNTEAFF. CDR3 nucleotides: TGTGCCAGCAGCGTGGGACAGCAAAACACTGAAGCTTTCTTT.

The V and J genes are TRBV28 and TRBJ2-7; D gene uncertain. Germline V lookup: CDR1 MDHEN, CDR2 SYDVKM. The V end lost 7 bases, the J end lost 0 bases, and 16 bases lay between the germline ends. The CDR3 extends over 15 amino acids. CDR3: CASTSWSAASYEQYF. DNA of the CDR3: TGTGCCAGCACCTCATGGAGCGCAGCCTCCTACGAGCAGTACTTC.

This clone was seen once. The gene calls are TRBV11-3 and TRBJ2-5, with no clear D. CDR3 length: 14 amino acids. CDR1 and CDR2 from the germline V gene are SGHNT and YENEEA. The V end lost 5 bases, the J end lost 4 bases, and 14 bases lay between the germline ends. CDR3 coding DNA: TGTGCCAGCAGCCCGAGAATGTACGGAGAGACCCAGTACTTC. Protein: CASSPRMYGETQYF.

This sequence joins TRBV28 and TRBJ1-2; D perhaps matches TRBD1 (6 bases). The CDR3 covers 12 residues. Germline V gene data show CDR1 as MDHEN and CDR2 as SYDVKM. Between the trimmed V and J ends, which lost 4 bases and 7 bases, there was a span of 10 bases. The CDR3 region is CASSSGVLGYTF. The DNA of the CDR3 is TGTGCCAGCAGTTCAGGGGTTCTTGGCTACACCTTC.

In its sample, this clone was seen once. The chain employs TRBV5-1 and TRBJ2-1; tentative D call: TRBD1 (6 bases). The germline V gene encodes CDR1 SGHRS and CDR2 YFSETQ. The germline V and J ends were trimmed by 5 bases and 5 bases, with 11 bases remaining between them. The CDR3 loop spans 13 amino acids. CDR3 DNA: TGCGCCAGCAGAGGGGGACGGAACAATGAGCAGTTCTTC. Translated, it gives CASRGGRNNEQFF.

This chain links TRBV5-6 with TRBJ1-1; 7 positions agree with TRBD1. Germline CDR1 reads SGHDT; CDR2 reads YYEEEE. The CDR3 is 15 residues long. V shed 5 bases, J shed 1 base, and the junction held 8 bases outside the gene matches. CDR3 residues: CASRYNGQANTEAFF. Written as DNA, the CDR3 is TGTGCCAGCAGGTATAATGGACAGGCGAACACTGAAGCTTTCTTT.